This is a list of T cell receptor beta chains from one sample in a study of blood T cell repertoires in COVID-19. Assay used: immunoSEQ multiplex PCR; TCRdb lists only in-frame clones, some missing. In the table there are some 130,000 clones, about 79% of which are singletons. The sequenced material came from peripheral blood. These receptors originate from a woman aged 45-59 years with acute or convalescent COVID-19. Both conserved end residues are part of each CDR3. Fields, in order: J gene, V gene, D gene, clone size, CDR3 protein, CDR3 DNA. D genes are given only for firm matches. For some rows the clone size is stated as once, few or many, or as a class when expanded; others skip it.

TRBJ1-4	TRBV4-1	NA	NA	CASSQDLLATNEKLFF	TGCGCCAGCAGCCAAGATCTTTTAGCAACTAATGAAAAACTGTTTTTT
TRBJ2-6	TRBV7-8	NA	few	CASSPKDYSGANVLTF	TGTGCCAGCAGCCCGAAGGACTACTCTGGGGCCAACGTCCTGACTTTC
TRBJ1-6	TRBV3-1/TRBV3-2	TRBD1	NA	CASRDRGNSPLHF	TGTGCCAGCAGAGACAGGGGTAATTCACCCCTCCACTTT
TRBJ2-3	TRBV19	NA	NA	CASRSQGTDTQYF	TGTGCCAGTAGGAGCCAAGGCACAGATACGCAGTATTTT
TRBJ1-2	TRBV14	NA	NA	CASSQGGTGGGYTF	TGTGCCAGCAGCCAAGGGGGCACTGGAGGGGGCTACACCTTC
TRBJ2-2	TRBV6-4	NA	once	CASSYEMNTGELFF	TGTGCCAGCAGTTATGAGATGAACACCGGGGAGCTGTTTTTT
TRBJ1-6	TRBV9	NA	NA	CASSASRQVNSPLHF	TGTGCCAGCAGCGCCTCGAGACAGGTTAATTCACCCCTCCACTTT
TRBJ2-7	TRBV3-1/TRBV3-2	NA	NA	CASSQGLYEQYF	TGTGCCAGCAGCCAAGGTCTCTACGAGCAGTACTTC
TRBJ2-3	TRBV12-5	NA	NA	CASGLFREVGTDTQYF	TGTGCTAGTGGTTTATTCAGGGAAGTCGGCACAGATACGCAGTATTTT
TRBJ1-2	TRBV4-1	NA	few	CASSQDETGNYGYTF	TGCGCCAGCAGCCAAGATGAAACAGGGAACTATGGCTACACCTTC
TRBJ2-3	TRBV6-2/TRBV6-3	NA	NA	CASSYREQDDTQYF	TGTGCCAGCAGTTACAGGGAGCAGGACGATACGCAGTATTTT
TRBJ1-1	TRBV18	TRBD1	NA	CASSPGGQGWTEAFF	TGTGCCAGCTCACCAGGGGGACAGGGCTGGACTGAAGCTTTCTTT
TRBJ1-4	TRBV29-1	TRBD1	NA	CSVEWERVRGLSEKLFF	TGCAGCGTTGAATGGGAGCGGGTTAGGGGGCTCAGTGAAAAACTGTTTTTT
TRBJ2-7	TRBV5-1	NA	NA	CASSLNAGSDYEQYF	TGCGCCAGCAGCTTGAATGCAGGGTCGGACTACGAGCAGTACTTC
TRBJ1-1	TRBV5-6	NA	NA	CASSWGGGEAEAFF	TGTGCCAGCAGCTGGGGTGGGGGCGAGGCTGAAGCTTTCTTT
TRBJ1-4	TRBV3-1/TRBV3-2	NA	NA	CASSQHGRVSNEKLFF	TGTGCCAGCAGCCAACATGGCAGGGTTTCTAATGAAAAACTGTTTTTT
TRBJ1-1	TRBV5-1	TRBD1	NA	CASSLQGAGDTEAFF	TGCGCCAGCAGCTTACAGGGGGCGGGCGACACTGAAGCTTTCTTT
TRBJ1-1	TRBV7-2	TRBD1	NA	CASSLVARGDTEAFF	TGTGCCAGCAGCTTAGTGGCCAGGGGGGACACTGAAGCTTTCTTT
TRBJ1-3	TRBV9	NA	NA	CASSVDNSRGNTIYF	TGTGCCAGCAGCGTGGACAACTCGAGGGGGAACACCATATATTTT
TRBJ1-5	TRBV10-3	NA	NA	CAISESSGQPQHF	TGTGCCATCAGTGAATCCTCGGGTCAGCCCCAGCATTTT
TRBJ2-7	TRBV5-8	TRBD2	NA	CASTSLAGFTYEQYF	TGTGCCTCAACCTCCCTAGCGGGGTTCACCTACGAGCAGTACTTC
TRBJ2-4	TRBV5-1	TRBD1	NA	CASSPGQGRDIQYF	TGCGCCAGCAGCCCGGGACAGGGAAGGGACATTCAGTACTTC
TRBJ2-5	TRBV6-5	NA	NA	CASSAPGVVETQYF	TGTGCCAGCTCTGCCCCGGGGGTAGTGGAGACCCAGTACTTC
TRBJ2-3	TRBV14	TRBD2	NA	CASSQFLGRGGTDTQYF	TGTGCCAGCAGCCAATTCCTCGGGCGGGGGGGCACAGATACGCAGTATTTT
TRBJ2-1	TRBV5-1	TRBD2	once	CASSWSNGLAGHNEQFF	TGCGCCAGCAGCTGGAGTAACGGACTAGCGGGTCACAATGAGCAGTTCTTC
TRBJ2-2	TRBV7-3	NA	NA	CASSFTGDYTGELFF	TGTGCCAGCAGCTTCACAGGGGACTACACCGGGGAGCTGTTTTTT
TRBJ1-3	TRBV6-1	TRBD1	NA	CASSDRGSSGNTIYF	TGTGCCAGCAGTGACAGGGGGAGCTCTGGAAACACCATATATTTT
TRBJ2-7	TRBV23-1	NA	NA	CATSRGYSYEQYF	TGCGCAACCAGTAGGGGTTACTCCTACGAGCAGTACTTC
TRBJ2-2	TRBV6-5	NA	once	CASRKPTSSGELFF	TGTGCCAGCAGAAAGCCCACTAGCTCCGGGGAGCTGTTTTTT
TRBJ2-7	TRBV5-1	TRBD1	NA	CASSVQGARHEQYF	TGCGCCAGCAGCGTACAGGGGGCTCGACACGAGCAGTACTTC
TRBJ2-2	TRBV5-5	NA	NA	CASSLVLNTGELFF	TGTGCCAGCAGCTTGGTGTTAAACACCGGGGAGCTGTTTTTT
TRBJ1-5	TRBV30	NA	once	CAWSAGNDQPQHF	TGTGCCTGGAGTGCGGGAAACGATCAGCCCCAGCATTTT
TRBJ1-2	TRBV2	NA	NA	CASSEGVQGNYGYTF	TGTGCCAGCAGTGAAGGGGTGCAGGGGAACTATGGCTACACCTTC
TRBJ2-1	TRBV24-1	NA	NA	CATSDLGPDRPSYNEQFF	TGTGCCACCAGTGATTTGGGGCCCGACAGGCCCAGCTACAATGAGCAGTTCTTC
TRBJ2-1	TRBV5-8	NA	NA	CASSFFNEQFF	TGTGCCAGCAGCTTCTTCAATGAGCAGTTCTTC
TRBJ1-3	TRBV19	TRBD1	NA	CATRRQGMSGNTIYF	TGTGCCACCCGCCGACAGGGGATGTCTGGAAACACCATATATTTT
TRBJ1-2	TRBV7-8	TRBD1	NA	CASREPGQGNYGYTF	TGTGCCAGCAGAGAACCGGGACAGGGGAACTATGGCTACACCTTC
TRBJ2-2	TRBV9	NA	NA	CASSAQRWGRTGELFF	TGTGCCAGCAGCGCCCAGCGGTGGGGGCGGACCGGGGAGCTGTTTTTT
TRBJ2-3	TRBV18	NA	NA	CASSPLGSTSTDTQYF	TGTGCCAGCTCACCACTAGGGAGTACTAGCACAGATACGCAGTATTTT
TRBJ1-2	TRBV5-1	TRBD1	NA	CASSPRDRDNYGYTF	TGCGCCAGCAGCCCCCGGGACAGGGACAACTATGGCTACACCTTC
TRBJ1-6	TRBV30	NA	NA	CAWSLDRSSYNSPLHF	TGTGCCTGGAGTTTGGACAGAAGCTCCTATAATTCACCCCTCCACTTT
TRBJ2-3	TRBV25-1	TRBD2	NA	CASTQGLAELTDTQYF	TGTGCCAGCACTCAGGGTCTAGCGGAATTAACAGATACGCAGTATTTT
TRBJ1-2	TRBV4-2	NA	NA	CASSQDRGGGYGYTF	TGTGCCAGCAGCCAAGATCGCGGGGGCGGCTATGGCTACACCTTC
TRBJ1-1	TRBV5-1	NA	NA	CASTEGEGVTEAFF	TGCGCCAGCACCGAAGGGGAGGGAGTCACTGAAGCTTTCTTT
TRBJ1-1	TRBV5-1	TRBD1	NA	CASSLSVTGGFEAFF	TGCGCCAGCAGCTTGTCTGTGACAGGGGGCTTTGAAGCTTTCTTT
TRBJ2-1	TRBV6-1	NA	NA	CASSEGGGQFF	TGTGCCAGCAGTGAAGGAGGTGGGCAGTTCTTC
TRBJ1-2	TRBV19	NA	NA	CASSTGYSGGYTF	TGTGCCAGTAGTACCGGGTATTCGGGGGGCTACACCTTC
TRBJ2-2	TRBV6-5	NA	once	CASRGDSGELFF	TGTGCCAGCAGAGGGGACTCCGGGGAGCTGTTTTTT
TRBJ2-7	TRBV12-3/TRBV12-4	NA	NA	CASSGIYEQYF	TGTGCCAGCAGCGGGATCTACGAGCAGTACTTC
TRBJ1-2	TRBV9	TRBD1	NA	CASSRPGTGPYGYTF	TGTGCCAGCAGCAGGCCCGGGACAGGGCCCTATGGCTACACCTTC